Sequencing of this TCR beta chain was carried out in a study of cytomegalovirus exposure and HLA in healthy donors. About the study: In terms of ancestry, the Caucasian-associated cluster contained roughly 81% of the approximately 380 genotyped donors. Study-level findings and limits: The study labeled fewer than 200 TCR beta chains cytomegalovirus-associated.

PCR involved 60 Vbeta and 13 Jbeta primers. Here immunoSEQ multiplex PCR was the method, and the copy in TCRdb shows in-frame clones only, minus some. The data contain fewer than 200,000 clones, roughly four fifths of them singletons. Worth noting for this clone: Its antigen is not identified.

In germline, CDR1 is SNHLY, CDR2 FYNNEI. CDR3 length: 14 amino acids. Trimming left V 4 bases short and J 4 bases short, with 13 bases between. Sequenced sample: PBMCs. The sequence was obtained from a woman aged 50 to 60 in good health and CMV-seropositive. The chain employs TRBV2 and TRBJ1-1; tentatively, D is TRBD1 (5 bases). The CDR3 DNA reads TGTGCCAGCAGTGTACTACAGGTTTCCACTGAAGCTTTCTTT. Translation gives CASSVLQVSTEAFF.